Here is one T cell receptor beta chain with its context. The data were obtained in a study of T cell changes during pregnancy in multiple sclerosis. This CDR3 contains 14 residues. Germline V gene lookup returns CDR1 SQVTM and CDR2 ANQGSEA. With 5 bases removed from V and 4 bases from J, the gap between germline ends came to 17 bases. Sequenced by immunoSEQ multiplex PCR; TCRdb stores in-frame clones only, minus some. In the table there are about 69,000 clones, approximately 91% of which are singletons. The chain combines TRBV29-1 with TRBJ1-1; possible D gene TRBD1, 5 bases. This sequence originates from a female donor with multiple sclerosis, enrolled in a pregnancy study. The starting material was peripheral blood, obtained in the third trimester of pregnancy. CDR3: CSVTLPGAFTEAFF. The CDR3, as DNA: TGCAGCGTTACTCTTCCTGGGGCCTTCACTGAAGCTTTCTTT.